Given below is one TCR beta chain in context. The antigen is not known. Data came from immunoSEQ multiplex PCR; TCRdb stores just in-frame clones and leaves some out. The data show about 70,000 clones, 85% to 90% seen once. The data derive from a study of OX40 agonist ivuxolimab in advanced cancers. Across the study: The patients got ivuxolimab, which is an agonistic anti-OX40 (CD134) antibody.

Study results and limitations: Antigen specificity of clonally expanded peripheral T cells was not established. More expanded clones were seen, on average, in CD8+ T cells than in CD4+.

Per germline, CDR1 LNHDA and CDR2 SQIVND (reference sequence). This CDR3 has 16 amino acids. The trim removed 8 bases at V and 4 bases at J, leaving 9 bases unmatched. The input for sequencing was CD4+ or CD8+ T cells sorted from blood, taken in a trial of the OX40 agonist ivuxolimab. The TCR comes from an adult with an advanced solid tumor such as melanoma, head and neck, liver or kidney cancer. The chain carries TRBV19 and TRBJ2-2; 11 bases are shared with TRBD1. The DNA of the CDR3 is TGTGCCAGTCGCCGGGACAGGGGGGGGAGCACCGGGGAGCTGTTTTTT. Amino acid sequence: CASRRDRGGSTGELFF. The entire variable domain, with the rest obtained from reference TRBV19 and TRBJ2-2, is as follows: DGGITQSPKYLFRKEGQNVTLSCEQNLNHDAMYWYRQDPGQGLRLIYYSQIVNDFQKGDIAEGYSVSREKKESFPLTVTSAQKNPTAFYLCASRRDRGGSTGELFFGEGSRLTVL.